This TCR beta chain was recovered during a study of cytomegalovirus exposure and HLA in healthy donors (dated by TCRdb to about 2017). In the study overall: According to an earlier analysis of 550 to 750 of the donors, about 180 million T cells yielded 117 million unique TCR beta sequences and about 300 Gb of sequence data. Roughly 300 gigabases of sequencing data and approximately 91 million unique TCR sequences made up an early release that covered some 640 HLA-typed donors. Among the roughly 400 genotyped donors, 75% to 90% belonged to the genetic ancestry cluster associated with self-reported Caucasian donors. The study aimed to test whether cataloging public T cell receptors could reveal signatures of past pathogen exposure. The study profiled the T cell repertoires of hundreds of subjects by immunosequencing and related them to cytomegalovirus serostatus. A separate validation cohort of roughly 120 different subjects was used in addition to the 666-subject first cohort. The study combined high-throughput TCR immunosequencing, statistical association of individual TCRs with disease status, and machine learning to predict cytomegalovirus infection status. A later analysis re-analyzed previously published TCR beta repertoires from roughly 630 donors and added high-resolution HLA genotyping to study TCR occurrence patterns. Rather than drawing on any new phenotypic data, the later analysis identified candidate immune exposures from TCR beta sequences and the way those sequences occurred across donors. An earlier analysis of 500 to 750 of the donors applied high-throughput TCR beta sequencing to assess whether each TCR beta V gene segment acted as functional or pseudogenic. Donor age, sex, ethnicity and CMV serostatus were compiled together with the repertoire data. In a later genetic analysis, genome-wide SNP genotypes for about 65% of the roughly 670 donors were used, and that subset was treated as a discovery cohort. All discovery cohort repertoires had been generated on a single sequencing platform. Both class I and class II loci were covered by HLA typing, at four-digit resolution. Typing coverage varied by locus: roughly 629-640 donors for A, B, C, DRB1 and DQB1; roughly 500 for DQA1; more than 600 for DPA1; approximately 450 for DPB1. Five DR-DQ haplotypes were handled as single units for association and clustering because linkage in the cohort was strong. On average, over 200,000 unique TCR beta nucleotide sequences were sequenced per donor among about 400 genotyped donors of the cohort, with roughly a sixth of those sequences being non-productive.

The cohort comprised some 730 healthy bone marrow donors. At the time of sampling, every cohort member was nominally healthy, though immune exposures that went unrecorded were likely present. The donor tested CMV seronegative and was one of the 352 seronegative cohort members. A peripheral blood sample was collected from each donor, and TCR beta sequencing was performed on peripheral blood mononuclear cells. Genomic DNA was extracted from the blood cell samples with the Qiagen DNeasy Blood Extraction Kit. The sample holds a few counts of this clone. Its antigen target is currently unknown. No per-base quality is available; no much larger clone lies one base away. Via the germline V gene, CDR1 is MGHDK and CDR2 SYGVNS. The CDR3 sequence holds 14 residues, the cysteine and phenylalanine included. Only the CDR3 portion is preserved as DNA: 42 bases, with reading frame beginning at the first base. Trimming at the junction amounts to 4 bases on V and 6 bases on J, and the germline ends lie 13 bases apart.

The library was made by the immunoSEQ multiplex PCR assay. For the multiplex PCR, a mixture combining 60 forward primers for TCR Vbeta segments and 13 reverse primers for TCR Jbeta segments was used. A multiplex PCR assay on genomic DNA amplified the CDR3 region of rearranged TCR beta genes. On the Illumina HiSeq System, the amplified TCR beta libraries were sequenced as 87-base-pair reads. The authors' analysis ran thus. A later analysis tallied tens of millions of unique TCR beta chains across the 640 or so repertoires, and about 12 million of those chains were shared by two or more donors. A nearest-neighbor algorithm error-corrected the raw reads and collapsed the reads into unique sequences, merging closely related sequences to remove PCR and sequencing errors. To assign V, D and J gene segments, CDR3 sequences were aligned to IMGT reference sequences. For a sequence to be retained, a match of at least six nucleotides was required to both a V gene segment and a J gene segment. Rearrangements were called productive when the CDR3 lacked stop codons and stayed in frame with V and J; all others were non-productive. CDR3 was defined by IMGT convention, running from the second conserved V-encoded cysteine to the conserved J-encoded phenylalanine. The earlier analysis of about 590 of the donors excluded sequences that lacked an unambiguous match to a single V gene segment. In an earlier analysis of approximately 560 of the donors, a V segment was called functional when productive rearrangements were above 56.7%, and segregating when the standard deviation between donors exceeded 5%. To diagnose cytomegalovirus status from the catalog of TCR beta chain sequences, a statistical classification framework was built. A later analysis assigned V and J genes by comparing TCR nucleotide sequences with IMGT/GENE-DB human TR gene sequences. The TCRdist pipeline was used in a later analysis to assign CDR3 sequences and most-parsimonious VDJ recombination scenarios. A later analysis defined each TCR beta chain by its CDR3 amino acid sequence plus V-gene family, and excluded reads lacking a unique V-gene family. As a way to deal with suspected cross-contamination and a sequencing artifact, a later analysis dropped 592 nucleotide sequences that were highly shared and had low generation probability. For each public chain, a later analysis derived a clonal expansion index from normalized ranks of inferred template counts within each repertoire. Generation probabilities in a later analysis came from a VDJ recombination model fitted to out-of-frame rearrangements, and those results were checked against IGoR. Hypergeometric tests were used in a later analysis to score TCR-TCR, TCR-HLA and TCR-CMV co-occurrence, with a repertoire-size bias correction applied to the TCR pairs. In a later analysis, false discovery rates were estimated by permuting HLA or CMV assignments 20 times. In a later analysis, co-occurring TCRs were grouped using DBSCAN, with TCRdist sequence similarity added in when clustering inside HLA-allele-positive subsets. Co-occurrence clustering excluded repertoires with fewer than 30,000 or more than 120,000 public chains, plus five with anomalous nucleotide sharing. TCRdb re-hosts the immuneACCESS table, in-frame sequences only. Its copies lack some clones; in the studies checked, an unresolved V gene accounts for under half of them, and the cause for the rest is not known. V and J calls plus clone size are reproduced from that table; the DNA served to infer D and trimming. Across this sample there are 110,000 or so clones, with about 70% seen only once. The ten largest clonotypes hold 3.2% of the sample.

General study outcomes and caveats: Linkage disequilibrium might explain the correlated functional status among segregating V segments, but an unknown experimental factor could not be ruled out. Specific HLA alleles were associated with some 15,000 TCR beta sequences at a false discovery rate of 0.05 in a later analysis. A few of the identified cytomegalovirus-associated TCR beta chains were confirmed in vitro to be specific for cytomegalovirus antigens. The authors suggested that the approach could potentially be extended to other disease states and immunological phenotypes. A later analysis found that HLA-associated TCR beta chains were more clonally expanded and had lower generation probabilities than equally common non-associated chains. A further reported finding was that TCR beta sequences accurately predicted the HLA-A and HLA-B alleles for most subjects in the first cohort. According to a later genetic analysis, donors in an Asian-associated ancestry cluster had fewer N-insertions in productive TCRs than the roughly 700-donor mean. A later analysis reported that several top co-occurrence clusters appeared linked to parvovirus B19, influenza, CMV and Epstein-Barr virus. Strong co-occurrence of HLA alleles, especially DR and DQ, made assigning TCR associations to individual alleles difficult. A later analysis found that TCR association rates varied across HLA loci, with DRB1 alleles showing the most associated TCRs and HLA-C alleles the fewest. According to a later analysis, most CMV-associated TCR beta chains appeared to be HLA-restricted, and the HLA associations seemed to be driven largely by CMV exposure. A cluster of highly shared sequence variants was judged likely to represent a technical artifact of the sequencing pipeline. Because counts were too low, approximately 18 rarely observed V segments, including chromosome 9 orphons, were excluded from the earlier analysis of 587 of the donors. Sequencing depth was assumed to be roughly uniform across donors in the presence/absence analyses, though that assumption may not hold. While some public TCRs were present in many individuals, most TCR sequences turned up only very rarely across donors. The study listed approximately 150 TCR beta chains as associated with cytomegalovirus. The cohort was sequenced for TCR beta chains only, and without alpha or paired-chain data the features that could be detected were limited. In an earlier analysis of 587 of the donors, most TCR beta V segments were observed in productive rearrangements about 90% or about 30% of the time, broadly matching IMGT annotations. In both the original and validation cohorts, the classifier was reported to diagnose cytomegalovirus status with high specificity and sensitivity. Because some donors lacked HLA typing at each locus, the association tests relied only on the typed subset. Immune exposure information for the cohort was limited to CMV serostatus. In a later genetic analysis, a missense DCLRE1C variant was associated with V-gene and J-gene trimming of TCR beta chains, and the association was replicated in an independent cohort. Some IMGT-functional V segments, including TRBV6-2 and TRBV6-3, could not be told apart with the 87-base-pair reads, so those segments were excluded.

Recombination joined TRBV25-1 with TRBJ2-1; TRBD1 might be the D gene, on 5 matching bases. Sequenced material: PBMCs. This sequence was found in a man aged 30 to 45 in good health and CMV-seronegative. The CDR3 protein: CASSGPGLSNEQFF. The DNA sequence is TGTGCCAGCAGTGGACCAGGGCTTAGCAATGAGCAGTTCTTC.